Following are 19 T cell receptor beta chains from one sample sequenced in a study of blood T cell repertoires in COVID-19. Using immunoSEQ multiplex PCR, the repertoire was profiled, and TCRdb retains in-frame clones only, with some absent. Seen here are 200,000 to 300,000 clones, approximately 90% observed once, and the top ten hold approximately 3.3%. Material: peripheral blood. These receptors originate from a woman aged 40-49 years with acute or convalescent COVID-19.

The gene calls are TRBV7-8 and TRBJ1-2; 8 bases agree with TRBD1. J was trimmed by 4 bases and V by 2 bases; bases with no gene match: 9. The germline gives CDR1 SGHVS, CDR2 FQNEAQ. The CDR3 totals 16 residues. The chain's CDR3 is CASSLLQGAILYGYTF. In DNA form, the CDR3 reads TGTGCCAGCAGCTTACTCCAGGGGGCGATTCTCTATGGCTACACCTTC. The full variable domain, in which reference TRBV7-8 and TRBJ1-2 provide the parts outside the CDR3, is GAGVSQSPRYKVAKRGQDVALRCDPISGHVSLFWYQQALGQGPEFLTYFQNEAQLDKSGLPSDRFFAERPEGSVSTLKIQRTQQEDSAVYLCASSLLQGAILYGYTFGSGTRLTVV.

This chain connects TRBV24-1 to TRBJ2-3, with D possibly being TRBD1 (5 bases). V was clipped by 5 bases and J by 2 bases, with 7 bases between them. Germline-derived CDR1 and CDR2 are KGHDR and SFDVKD. CDR3 length: 13 residues. For the CDR3, the DNA is TGTGCCACCAGTGCAGGGTTCACAGATACGCAGTATTTT. This codes for CATSAGFTDTQYF.

CDR3 nucleotide sequence: TGTGCCAGCAGCGCGGACAGGGACTATGGCTACACCTTC. It encodes CASSADRDYGYTF. This rearrangement joins TRBV9 to TRBJ1-2; 8 nucleotides agree with TRBD1. The CDR3 extends over 13 amino acids. V lost 3 bases, J lost 3 bases, and 1 base stayed unmatched. The V gene's germline CDR1 is SGDLS and CDR2 YYNGEE.

V and J are TRBV5-4 and TRBJ2-5, with a tentative D call TRBD2 (5 bases). CDR1 is SGHNT, CDR2 YYREEE, per germline (reference sequence). This CDR3 is built from 15 residues. V was trimmed by 3 bases and J by 1 base, leaving 13 bases between them. The CDR3 coding sequence is TGTGCCAGCAGCTATGGCATGGACTTCCAAGAGACCCAGTACTTC. Its translation is CASSYGMDFQETQYF. The full variable domain, rest sourced from reference TRBV5-4 and TRBJ2-5, is ETGVTQSPTHLIKTRGQQVTLRCSSQSGHNTVSWYQQALGQGPQFIFQYYREEENGRGNFPPRFSGLQFPNYSSELNVNALELDDSALYLCASSYGMDFQETQYFGPGTRLLVL.

The gene calls are TRBV3-1 (or the pseudogene TRBV3-2) and TRBJ2-3, with D perhaps matching TRBD2 (7 bases). Germline V CDR1 and CDR2: LGHDT, YNNKEL (reference sequence). CDR3 size: 17 residues. Deletions cut 0 bases from V and 3 bases from J, with 16 bases between. CDR3 bases: TGTGCCAGCAGCCAAGACTTTGGGGGGGGCCTGACAGATACGCAGTATTTT. Protein sequence: CASSQDFGGGLTDTQYF.

This chain connects TRBV3-1 (or the pseudogene TRBV3-2) to TRBJ2-2, with 12 bases lining up with TRBD2. V was clipped by 5 bases and J by 7 bases; unmatched bases: 8. Germline CDR1 LGHDT, CDR2 YNNKEL (reference sequence). The CDR3 contains 16 residues. CDR3 region: CASSSLAGGAGGELFF. For the CDR3, the DNA is TGTGCCAGCAGCTCACTAGCGGGGGGTGCCGGCGGGGAGCTGTTTTTT.

The CDR3 sequence is CSVDRGGNTIYF. CDR3 coding DNA: TGCAGCGTCGACCGAGGTGGAAACACCATATATTTT. This sequence joins TRBV29-1 and TRBJ1-3; D remains unclear. Trimming left V 6 bases short and J 3 bases short, with 9 bases between. Germline CDR1 reads SQVTM; CDR2 reads ANQGSEA. This CDR3 has 12 residues.

The rearrangement uses TRBV6-5 and TRBJ1-1, with 10 bases matching TRBD1. This CDR3 comprises 15 residues. CDR1 is MNHEY and CDR2 is SVGAGI in the germline V gene. V lost 2 bases and J lost 5; bases outside the gene matches: 5. The CDR3 sequence is CASSYHEGQGTEAFF. The DNA for the CDR3 is TGTGCCAGCAGTTACCACGAGGGACAGGGGACTGAAGCTTTCTTT.

The chain has TRBV5-4 and TRBJ2-1; tentative D call: TRBD1 (5 bases). CDR3 length: 13 residues. The V and J ends lost 5 bases and 3 bases respectively, with 9 bases between them. The germline gives CDR1 SGHNT, CDR2 YYREEE (reference sequence). In DNA, the CDR3 is TGTGCCAGCAGAACCGACAGCTACAATGAGCAGTTCTTC. This sequence encodes CASRTDSYNEQFF.

V and J are TRBV7-6 and TRBJ2-5; maybe TRBD1 (5 bases). CDR3 length: 18 amino acids. The germline CDR1 and CDR2 sequences are SGHVS and FNYEAQ. The germline V and J ends were trimmed by 1 base and 6 bases, with 24 bases remaining between them. Written as DNA, the CDR3 is TGTGCCAGCAGCTTAGTGGGGTTTGGTCCAGGGCTGGGGAAGACCCAGTACTTC. It translates to CASSLVGFGPGLGKTQYF.

The chain carries TRBV10-1 and TRBJ1-1; D is uncertain. Trimming pared 3 bases from V and 0 bases from J, leaving 11 bases between. CDR3 length: 15 residues. From germline, CDR1 is WNHNN and CDR2 SYGVQD (reference sequence). CDR3 DNA sequence: TGCGCCAGCAGTGAACGGCCGACTTTGAACACTGAAGCTTTCTTT. Protein sequence: CASSERPTLNTEAFF.

This chain joins TRBV5-5 and TRBJ1-1; 9 positions match TRBD1. The V gene end was trimmed by 4 bases and the J gene end by 8 bases; junction bases not matched to a gene: 6. Germline CDR1 is SGHKS and CDR2 is YYEKEE (reference sequence). The CDR3 totals 13 residues. CDR3 sequence: CASSAGQGPEAFF. In nucleotides, the CDR3 is TGTGCCAGCAGCGCGGGACAGGGCCCAGAAGCTTTCTTT.

The chain joins TRBV24-1 to TRBJ2-3, with D hard to call. The germline CDR1 and CDR2 sequences are KGHDR and SFDVKD. The CDR3 has 12 residues. Deletions cut 2 bases from V and 9 bases from J, with 8 bases between. The CDR3 DNA sequence: TGTGCCACCAGTGATTCGCTAGGAACGCAGTATTTT. Amino acid sequence: CATSDSLGTQYF.

This sequence joins TRBV5-1 and TRBJ1-2; 7 bases are shared with TRBD1. The CDR3 has 15 residues. V lost 3 bases to trimming and J lost 0 bases; unmatched junction nucleotides: 5. Germline values: CDR1 SGHRS, CDR2 YFSETQ. CDR3 DNA: TGCGCCAGCAGCTCCGGACAGGCAGCTAACTATGGCTACACCTTC. It encodes CASSSGQAANYGYTF.

V gene TRBV6-5 combines with J gene TRBJ2-5, with D perhaps matching TRBD2 (5 bases). Deletions cut 6 bases from V and 4 bases from J, with 18 bases between. The CDR3 totals 15 residues. The germline CDR1 and CDR2 sequences are MNHEY and SVGAGI. As DNA, the CDR3 is TGTGCCAGCAGACCTCCACTAGAAGTAGGAGAGACCCAGTACTTC. This codes for CASRPPLEVGETQYF.

This clone was picked up a small number of times. The V gene is TRBV24-1, the J gene TRBJ2-1, with a tentative D call TRBD1 (5 bases). The V end lost 7 bases, the J end lost 3 bases, and 6 bases lay between the germline ends. The germline CDR1 and CDR2 sequences are KGHDR and SFDVKD. This CDR3 spans 12 amino acids. The CDR3 region has the DNA TGTGCCACCAGCGACAGCTACAATGAGCAGTTCTTC. Translation gives CATSDSYNEQFF.

V is TRBV6-6 and J is TRBJ1-1; D is perhaps TRBD1 (5 bases). Germline V CDR1 and CDR2: MNHNY, SVGAGI (reference sequence). The V end was cut by 2 bases, the J end by 1 base, with 11 bases between. The CDR3 consists of 15 residues. CDR3: CASSYTGGENTEAFF. The CDR3 nucleotides are TGTGCCAGCAGTTACACAGGCGGAGAGAACACTGAAGCTTTCTTT.

V gene TRBV5-5 combines with J gene TRBJ2-3, with 14 bases that match TRBD2. Germline CDR1 and CDR2: SGHKS and YYEKEE (reference sequence). The V segment lost 1 base and the J segment 0 bases; nucleotides outside the gene matches: 7. The CDR3 consists of 19 residues. CDR3 region: CASSLTRTSGGISTDTQYF. CDR3 in DNA: TGTGCCAGCAGCTTGACCCGGACTAGCGGGGGGATTAGCACAGATACGCAGTATTTT.

CDR3 in DNA: TGTGCCAGCAGCGCCGTTCGGGATACGCAGTATTTT. Its translation is CASSAVRDTQYF. J is TRBJ2-3 and V is TRBV11-2; D is unresolved. Trimming left V 5 bases short and J 6 bases short, with 9 bases between. The CDR3 is 12 amino acids. Germline CDR1 SGHAT, CDR2 FQNNGV.